This entry lists 14 T cell receptor beta chains sequenced from one sample in a study of T cells in tumors after PD-1 blockade. Using immunoSEQ multiplex PCR, the repertoire was profiled, and TCRdb retains in-frame clones only, with some absent. The sample yields about 60,000 clones, roughly 70% seen once. This sample comprised PBMCs, obtained after anti-PD-1 treatment. The source is a human donor with basal cell carcinoma.

This clone was seen only once. V and J are TRBV21-1 and TRBJ1-1; TRBD1, the D gene given by the table, was not confirmed from the DNA. TRBV21-1 is annotated as a pseudogene. The CDR3 covers 16 residues. The CDR3 DNA reads TGTGCCAGCAGCCCAGGGGGGACACCGATGAACACTGAAGCTTTCTTT. Translated, it gives CASSPGGTPMNTEAFF.

The sample holds a few counts of this clone. J is TRBJ2-1 and V is TRBV7-2; 10 positions match TRBD2. V dropped 3 bases and J dropped 9; count of bases not matched to a gene: 8. The length of the CDR3 is 15 residues. In germline, CDR1 is SGHTA, CDR2 FQGNSA. This chain's CDR3 is CASSFQRGGLFEQFF. The CDR3 DNA reads as TGTGCCAGCAGCTTCCAGCGGGGGGGCCTTTTTGAGCAGTTCTTC.

The rearrangement links TRBV28 to TRBJ2-5, with 15 bases fitting TRBD2. Germline V gene data show CDR1 as MDHEN and CDR2 as SYDVKM. The CDR3 length is 20 residues. Germline trimming cut 7 bases from V and 5 bases from J; bases unmatched to any gene: 20. For the CDR3, the DNA is TGTGCCAGCACCTCTTACCTCCGGGGGACTAGCGGGGGGATCTGGGAGACCCAGTACTTC. It specifies CASTSYLRGTSGGIWETQYF.

This chain connects TRBV11-3 to TRBJ2-1, with unresolved D. This CDR3 contains 13 residues. Deletions cut 0 bases from V and 4 bases from J, with 4 bases between. Germline assignment: CDR1 SGHNT and CDR2 YENEEA. This CDR3 reads CASSLEGYNEQFF. In DNA form, the CDR3 reads TGTGCCAGCAGCTTAGAAGGTTACAATGAGCAGTTCTTC. The full variable domain, rest sourced from reference TRBV11-3 and TRBJ2-1, is EAGVVQSPRYKIIEKKQPVAFWCNPISGHNTLYWYLQNLGQGPELLIRYENEEAVDDSQLPKDRFSAERLKGVDSTLKIQPAELGDSAVYLCASSLEGYNEQFFGPGTRLTVL.

The chain links TRBV2 to TRBJ1-5; D is possibly TRBD1 (5 bases). The ends were cut back, 5 bases at V and 1 base at J, with 12 bases in the middle. Germline-derived CDR1 and CDR2 are SNHLY and FYNNEI. The CDR3 contains 15 residues. DNA for the CDR3: TGTGCCAGCAGTCGTTTTGGGGCGAGCAATCAGCCCCAGCATTTT. Its translation is CASSRFGASNQPQHF.

This chain links TRBV18 with TRBJ2-6; possible D gene TRBD2, 6 bases. The CDR3 length is 15 residues. CDR1 and CDR2 from the germline V gene are KGHSH and LQKENI. V gave up 3 bases and J gave up 2 bases, with 8 bases separating them. CDR3 loop: CASSPGGAGANVLTF. The CDR3 coding sequence is TGTGCCAGCTCACCGGGCGGGGCTGGGGCCAACGTCCTGACTTTC.

This clone was seen only a few times. In DNA, the CDR3 is TGTGCCAGCTCACCATGGGGGGCCAAAACTAATGAAAAACTGTTTTTT. Residues: CASSPWGAKTNEKLFF. The chain uses TRBV18 and TRBJ1-4, with D possibly being TRBD1 (6 bases). Germline V gene lookup returns CDR1 KGHSH and CDR2 LQKENI. V lost 2 bases, J lost 1 base, and 11 bases lay in between. This CDR3 has 16 amino acids.

About this clone itself: Other DNA sequences of this sample code for an identical CDR3. The J gene is TRBJ1-5, the V gene TRBV3-1 (or the pseudogene TRBV3-2); D is unclear. Trimming left V 1 base short and J 2 bases short, with 3 bases between. The CDR3 contains 13 residues. The V gene's germline CDR1 is LGHDT and CDR2 YNNKEL (reference sequence). The CDR3 protein is CASSQGGNQPQHF. The CDR3 nucleotides are TGTGCCAGCAGCCAAGGGGGCAATCAGCCCCAGCATTTT.

A single count supports this clone. This chain uses TRBV5-1 with TRBJ2-5; 10 nucleotides line up with TRBD2. This CDR3 has 16 residues. CDR1 is SGHRS, CDR2 YFSETQ, per germline. With V trimmed by 2 bases and J by 4 bases, 8 bases remained unmatched. The CDR3 sequence is CASSFDSGGKSETQYF. DNA for the CDR3: TGCGCCAGCAGCTTCGATAGCGGGGGGAAGTCAGAGACCCAGTACTTC. Complete variable domain (other parts from reference TRBV5-1 and TRBJ2-5): KAGVTQTPRYLIKTRGQQVTLSCSPISGHRSVSWYQQTPGQGLQFLFEYFSETQRNKGNFPGRFSGRQFSNSRSEMNVSTLELGDSALYLCASSFDSGGKSETQYFGPGTRLLVL.

This chain links TRBV19 with TRBJ1-2; D unclear. Trimming removed 6 bases at V and 5 bases at J, with 16 bases between. Germline CDR1 LNHDA, CDR2 SQIVND (reference sequence). The CDR3 is made up of 14 amino acids. The chain's CDR3 is CASRSSGVRYGYTF. The DNA for the CDR3 is TGTGCCAGTAGGTCCTCGGGTGTACGATATGGCTACACCTTC.

The rearrangement joins TRBV7-9 to TRBJ2-5, with TRBD1 identical over 7 bases. The germline CDR1 and CDR2 sequences are SEHNR and FQNEAQ (reference sequence). Losses at the gene ends were 4 bases for V and 6 bases for J; bases not matched to a gene: 5. The CDR3 spans 13 residues. Here the CDR3 reads CASSSRDRQTQYF. DNA of the CDR3: TGTGCCAGCAGCTCCCGGGACAGACAGACCCAGTACTTC.

The chain is built from TRBV2 and TRBJ2-7; 7 bases align to TRBD2. V gave up 6 bases and J gave up 6 bases; unmatched junction bases: 5. Germline values: CDR1 SNHLY, CDR2 FYNNEI. There are 12 residues in the CDR3. Written as DNA, the CDR3 is TGTGCCAGCAGCTGGGGGGAGGGCGAGCAGTACTTC. It yields the protein CASSWGEGEQYF.

The genes are TRBV6-6 and TRBJ1-5; D might be TRBD1 (6 bases). The CDR3 length is 12 residues. In germline, CDR1 is MNHNY, CDR2 SVGAGI (reference sequence). Trimming pared 5 bases from V and 7 bases from J, leaving 9 bases between. The CDR3 region is CASSKGDQPQHF. The DNA of the CDR3 is TGTGCCAGCAGTAAGGGGGACCAGCCCCAGCATTTT.

The chain has TRBV4-1 and TRBJ2-3; D is undetermined. The V gene lost 1 base and the J gene lost 1 base, with 12 bases spanning the gap. The CDR3 loop spans 16 amino acids. CDR1 and CDR2 from the germline V gene are MGHRA and YSYEKL. The CDR3 nucleotides are TGCGCCAGCAGCCAAGGCAGGATCTCCGGCACAGATACGCAGTATTTT. This translates into CASSQGRISGTDTQYF.